This T cell receptor beta chain emerged from a study of shared clonotypes between healthy human individuals. Study-level information: The donors, a couple of women and a few men, were aged 18 to 49. Researchers assigned three CD4 naive, three CD4 memory, two CD8 naive and one CD8 memory plate to each donor.

Terminally differentiated effector memory CD45RA+ cells were excluded by CCR7 positive selection of CD45RO-negative cells. Sequencing was performed with immunoSEQ multiplex PCR; in TCRdb, only in-frame clones are kept and a portion is missing. The sample has about 580,000 clones, roughly 98% seen once. The CDR3 loop spans 15 amino acids. V dropped 4 bases and J dropped 4; count of bases not matched to a gene: 9. The germline V gene has CDR1 SGHNT and CDR2 YYREEE (reference sequence). The TCR was taken from a man aged 25-45 years in good health. This sequence joins TRBV5-4 and TRBJ2-7, with 9 positions matching TRBD1. Input material: naive CD8+ T cells sorted from blood. The CDR3 sequence: CASSRPGQGSYEQYF. The CDR3 DNA sequence: TGTGCCAGCAGCCGGCCGGGACAGGGTAGTTACGAGCAGTACTTC.